This T cell receptor beta chain was obtained from a study of early T cells in non-severe SARS-CoV-2 infection. Germline CDR1 KGHSH, CDR2 LQKENI. Trimming pared 5 bases from V and 0 bases from J, leaving 14 bases between. The CDR3 is 17 amino acids. This clonotype was seen more than once but under ten times. TCRdb recomputed calls from the 5' RACE reads with MiXCR, one row per CDR3 protein. The repertoire holds more than 65,000 distinct CDR3 sequences, with around 12% as singletons. This TCR came from an adult who was a healthcare worker with PCR-confirmed SARS-CoV-2 infection or an uninfected control (not recorded which). This chain connects TRBV18 to TRBJ2-6, with D tentatively TRBD1 (6 bases). The material sequenced was whole blood, taken at baseline. CDR3 sequence: CASSRQPGASGANVLTF. The CDR3 DNA reads TGTGCCAGCTCAAGACAGCCAGGGGCCTCTGGGGCCAACGTCCTGACTTTC.